The 4 T cell receptor beta chains in this list originate from one sample, sequenced in a study of T cells in Graves' hyperthyroidism and ophthalmopathy. Amplified TCR beta CDR3 regions derived from RNA transcripts. With the HTBI primer set, the TCR CDR3 went through a first round of RT-PCR. MiXCR, run by TCRdb on the multiplex PCR reads, gives a single entry per CDR3 protein. The table includes around 700,000 distinct CDR3 sequences, around 40% detected once. Sequencing was done on a sample of blood. The receptors derive from a woman aged 40 to 50 with Graves' hyperthyroidism.

Notes on this clonotype: A much larger clone lies one base from this, so it may be a read error. The chain employs TRBV29-1 and TRBJ2-2; unclear D gene. The CDR3 has 13 residues. Germline lookup yields CDR1 SQVTM and CDR2 ANQGSEA. With 6 bases removed from V and 5 bases from J, the gap between germline ends came to 13 bases. The CDR3 region is CSVRPLTTGELFF. CDR3 sequence (DNA): TGCAGCGTCCGACCGCTTACAACCGGGGAGCTGTTTTTT.

This clonotype appeared many times. The chain has TRBV7-8 and TRBJ1-3; no definite D call. Trimming removed 7 bases at V and 2 bases at J, with 18 bases between. The CDR3 consists of 16 residues. Germline V gene sequence: CDR1 SGHVS, CDR2 FQNEAQ. The CDR3 sequence is CASTNGRYLAGNTIYF. The CDR3 bases are TGTGCCAGCACCAATGGGAGGTATCTTGCTGGAAACACCATATATTTT.

The CDR3 DNA reads as TGTGCTAGTGCTTCAGGGTTTGGAAACACCATATATTTT. Protein product: CASASGFGNTIYF. The chain employs TRBV12-5 and TRBJ1-3, with a possible D match to TRBD1 (5 bases). V shed 7 bases and J shed 3 bases, with 10 bases lying between them. CDR3 size: 13 residues. CDR1 is LGHNT, CDR2 FRNRAP, per germline. The whole variable domain, filled in from reference TRBV12-5 and TRBJ1-3, reads DARVTQTPRHKVTEMGQEVTMRCQPILGHNTVFWYRQTMMQGLELLAYFRNRAPLDDSGMPKDRFSAEMPDATLATLKIQPSEPRDSAVYFCASASGFGNTIYFGEGSWLTVV.

The J gene is TRBJ2-7, the V gene TRBV7-2; 9 positions match TRBD2. The CDR3 totals 13 residues. In germline, CDR1 is SGHTA, CDR2 FQGNSA. With V trimmed by 7 bases and J by 8 bases, 9 bases remained unmatched. This chain's CDR3 is CASTRGGVFQQYF. The CDR3, as DNA: TGTGCCAGCACCCGCGGGGGGGTCTTCCAGCAGTACTTC.